The 28 T cell receptor beta chains reported below all come from one sample, sequenced in a study of T cell responses to AZD1222 COVID-19 vaccine (dated by TCRdb to the early 2020s). Taken with the paper, the label for time point translates to: baseline before first vaccination. The library relied on the immunoSEQ multiplex PCR assay. TCRdb retrieved this table from immuneACCESS and kept in-frame rearrangements only. Not all clones are present; in checked studies, unresolved V genes account for under half, and no reason is known for the remainder. This sample is represented by approximately 100,000 clones; about 83% of them were singletons. The biggest ten clones account for around 12% of the sample. The input for sequencing was peripheral blood, taken on day 0 of AZD1222 vaccination. Source of these receptors: an adult in good health.

The genes are TRBV29-1 and TRBJ2-2; D is perhaps TRBD2 (5 bases). Germline assignment: CDR1 SQVTM and CDR2 ANQGSEA. V was trimmed by 7 bases and J by 4 bases, leaving 19 bases between them. The CDR3 contains 15 residues. Written as DNA, the CDR3 is TGCAGCGGGATTTTGTTTCTAGGAGGCACCGGGGAGCTGTTTTTT. Translation: CSGILFLGGTGELFF.

V is TRBV23-1 and J is TRBJ2-2; D call uncertain. TRBV23-1 is annotated as an ORF whose role is uncertain. Between the trimmed V and J ends, which lost 1 base and 0 bases, there was a span of 15 bases. The CDR3 is 18 residues long. The CDR3 sequence: CASSQFRPRRTNTGELFF. In nucleotides, the CDR3 is TGCGCCAGCAGTCAATTTCGACCCAGGCGGACGAACACCGGGGAGCTGTTTTTT.

V is TRBV4-3 and J is TRBJ1-2, with 7 bases lining up with TRBD1. Trimming took 3 bases from V and 8 from J; bases not matched to a gene: 15. The germline V gene encodes CDR1 LGHNA and CDR2 YSLEER. The CDR3 spans 16 residues. CDR3 in DNA: TGCGCCAGCAGCCAGACGGGGGCAGGGGGTCATGGAGGCTACACCTTC. It is translated as CASSQTGAGGHGGYTF.

The chain employs TRBV18 and TRBJ1-2; D is uncertain. The CDR3 is 13 residues long. The germline V gene has CDR1 KGHSH and CDR2 LQKENI. V gave up 4 bases and J gave up 10 bases, with 16 bases separating them. The CDR3 sequence: CASSLSREWSYTF. The CDR3, as DNA: TGTGCCAGCTCACTTTCTCGGGAGTGGTCCTACACCTTC.

The chain recombines TRBV19 with TRBJ2-1, with no clear D. This CDR3 region has 14 residues. Trimming took off 4 bases at V and 2 bases at J, with 9 bases between the two ends. Germline CDR1 LNHDA, CDR2 SQIVND (reference sequence). CDR3 sequence: CASSTQNPYNEQFF. The CDR3, as DNA: TGTGCCAGTAGTACCCAAAATCCCTACAATGAGCAGTTCTTC.

The rearrangement joins TRBV5-4 to TRBJ2-7, with 14 positions matching TRBD2. The V and J ends lost 4 bases and 2 bases, in that order; junction bases with no gene match: 2. Germline CDR1 is SGHNT and CDR2 is YYREEE (reference sequence). The CDR3 runs 15 residues. CDR3 in DNA: TGTGCCAGCAGCGCGGGACTAGCGGGAGCCTACGAGCAGTACTTC. As protein: CASSAGLAGAYEQYF.

This chain uses TRBV18 with TRBJ1-2; D is uncertain. The V end lost 3 bases, the J end lost 2 bases, and 7 bases lay between the germline ends. The CDR3 covers 13 residues. Germline V gene sequence: CDR1 KGHSH, CDR2 LQKENI. CDR3 amino acids: CASSPTENYGYTF. In nucleotides, the CDR3 is TGTGCCAGCTCACCCACAGAGAACTATGGCTACACCTTC.

This chain links TRBV2 with TRBJ2-7, with a tentative D call TRBD2 (6 bases). The CDR3 is 16 residues long. Trimming took 6 bases from V and 2 from J, leaving 20 bases between them. Germline CDR1 SNHLY, CDR2 FYNNEI. The DNA of the CDR3 is TGTGCCAGCAGCGAATCCGGGAGTCTGGGCACCTACGAGCAGTACTTC. Translated: CASSESGSLGTYEQYF.

This chain connects TRBV6-5 to TRBJ2-7; maybe TRBD2 (5 bases). V shed 0 bases and J shed 6 bases, with 9 bases lying between them. Germline CDR1 reads MNHEY; CDR2 reads SVGAGI. The CDR3 runs to 13 residues. The CDR3 DNA follows: TGTGCCAGCAGTTACTCGACTAACATCGAGCAGTACTTC. It specifies CASSYSTNIEQYF.

CDR3 sequence: CASSLGTGGREQFF. As DNA, the CDR3 is TGTGCCAGCAGTCTCGGGACAGGGGGCCGGGAGCAGTTCTTC. V and J are TRBV28 and TRBJ2-1; TRBD1 aligns across 12 bases. The CDR3 is made up of 14 amino acids. The germline CDR1 and CDR2 sequences are MDHEN and SYDVKM. V trimming: 5 bases; J trimming: 10 bases; junction bases outside the gene matches: 6.

The chain employs TRBV11-3 and TRBJ2-1; D remains ambiguous. Looked up from germline, CDR1 is SGHNT and CDR2 is YENEEA. This CDR3 has 13 amino acids. V was shortened by 5 bases and J by 4 bases, with 9 bases between the two germline ends. The CDR3 DNA sequence: TGTGCCAGCAGCCCCGGACCTTACAATGAGCAGTTCTTC. It is translated as CASSPGPYNEQFF.

The chain carries TRBV16 and TRBJ1-3, with a weak D call TRBD1 (6 bases). V was pared by 6 bases and J by 0 bases, with 12 bases between. The germline V gene encodes CDR1 KGHSY and CDR2 FQNENV. CDR3 length: 15 residues. CDR3 sequence: CASRPGQNSGNTIYF. CDR3 nucleotides: TGTGCCAGCAGACCCGGACAGAACTCTGGAAACACCATATATTTT.

The chain joins TRBV9 to TRBJ1-2, with 9 bases fitting TRBD1. Per germline, CDR1 SGDLS and CDR2 YYNGEE. This CDR3 comprises 16 residues. After removal of 4 bases from V and 2 bases from J, the junction contained 9 bases not matched to a gene. DNA of the CDR3: TGTGCCAGCAGCTCAAACAGGGGGCGACCGAACTATGGCTACACCTTC. It encodes CASSSNRGRPNYGYTF.

The chain is built from TRBV5-1 and TRBJ2-7; tentative D call: TRBD1 (6 bases). The V end lost 5 bases, the J end lost 5 bases, and 17 bases lay between the germline ends. Germline V gene lookup returns CDR1 SGHRS and CDR2 YFSETQ. The CDR3 has 14 amino acids. The CDR3 loop reads CASRYRDIVDEQYF. In DNA form, the CDR3 reads TGCGCCAGCAGATACAGGGACATCGTCGACGAGCAGTACTTC.

V is TRBV11-2 and J is TRBJ2-5; D ambiguous. V was shortened by 1 base and J by 5 bases, with 5 bases between the two germline ends. The CDR3 runs 12 residues. Germline V lookup: CDR1 SGHAT, CDR2 FQNNGV. The CDR3 here is CASSLGWETQYF. The CDR3 nucleotides are TGTGCCAGCAGCTTAGGGTGGGAGACCCAGTACTTC.

The chain links TRBV9 to TRBJ2-1; tentatively, D is TRBD1 or TRBD2 (6 bases each). Germline CDR1 is SGDLS and CDR2 is YYNGEE. Deletions cut 5 bases from V and 1 base from J, with 16 bases between. This CDR3 spans 16 amino acids. The CDR3: CASSSTGAASYNEQFF. CDR3 in DNA: TGTGCCAGCAGTTCTACGGGGGCAGCGTCCTACAATGAGCAGTTCTTC.

The V and J genes are TRBV5-6 and TRBJ2-7; weak D call: TRBD1 (6 bases). Trimming cost V 4 bases and J 5 bases, with 10 bases left between them. CDR1 is SGHDT and CDR2 is YYEEEE in the germline V gene. The length of the CDR3 is 12 residues. CDR3 in DNA: TGTGCCAGCAGCCCCGACAGGAACGAGCAGTACTTC. Translation: CASSPDRNEQYF. The full variable domain, with the rest looked up from reference TRBV5-6 and TRBJ2-7, is DAGVTQSPTHLIKTRGQQVTLRCSPKSGHDTVSWYQQALGQGPQFIFQYYEEEERQRGNFPDRFSGHQFPNYSSELNVNALLLGDSALYLCASSPDRNEQYFGPGTRLTVT.

The rearrangement uses TRBV4-1 and TRBJ2-7; D perhaps matches TRBD1 (5 bases). Trimming removed 0 bases from V and 0 bases from J, with 12 bases in between. The V gene's germline CDR1 is MGHRA and CDR2 YSYEKL. The CDR3 consists of 16 residues. This CDR3 is CASSQDQGLSSYEQYF. DNA for the CDR3: TGCGCCAGCAGCCAAGATCAGGGTTTGAGCTCCTACGAGCAGTACTTC.

V and J are TRBV6-5 and TRBJ1-4; a possible D gene is TRBD1 (6 bases). V was trimmed by 2 bases and J by 7 bases, leaving 11 bases between them. Germline V lookup: CDR1 MNHEY, CDR2 SVGAGI. The CDR3 is 14 amino acids. The CDR3 coding sequence is TGTGCCAGCAGTTACAGGGGGAGGGGTGAAAAACTGTTTTTT. It is translated as CASSYRGRGEKLFF.

The chain is built from TRBV28 and TRBJ1-5, with TRBD1 matching 8 bases. CDR3 length: 14 residues. The V segment lost 9 bases and the J segment 6 bases; nucleotides outside the gene matches: 10. Germline lookup yields CDR1 MDHEN and CDR2 SYDVKM. CDR3: CASLTRDRTQPQHF. CDR3 nucleotide sequence: TGTGCCAGTCTAACCCGGGACAGGACTCAGCCCCAGCATTTT.

This clone was detected only once. The V call is TRBV2, the J call TRBJ1-4, with 12 bases that match TRBD1. CDR1 SNHLY and CDR2 FYNNEI come from the germline V gene. This CDR3 has 15 amino acids. V shed 4 bases, J shed 10 bases, and the junction held 7 bases outside the gene matches. DNA for the CDR3: TGTGCCAGCAGTGGGGGACAGGGGGCACTAGGAAAACTGTTTTTT. It yields the protein CASSGGQGALGKLFF.

The chain joins TRBV10-3 to TRBJ2-3; TRBD1 is a possible D gene (6 bases). This CDR3 has 12 residues. The germline CDR1 and CDR2 sequences are ENHRY and SYGVKD. Trimming took 6 bases from V and 4 from J, leaving 8 bases between them. CDR3 sequence: CAISGQSDTQYF. The CDR3 DNA is TGTGCCATCAGCGGACAGTCAGATACGCAGTATTTT.

The V and J genes are TRBV6-5 and TRBJ1-4; D uncertain. CDR3 size: 14 residues. The germline CDR1 and CDR2 sequences are MNHEY and SVGAGI. V lost 7 bases to trimming and J lost 2 bases, with 11 bases between them. This CDR3 reads CASIGRGTNEKLFF. The CDR3, as DNA: TGTGCCAGCATCGGACGTGGCACTAATGAAAAACTGTTTTTT.

CDR3 sequence reads: CASSIRAGLPQHF. The CDR3 DNA reads as TGTGCCAGTTCGATACGCGCGGGGCTGCCCCAGCATTTT. The chain couples TRBV19 to TRBJ1-5, with D perhaps matching TRBD1 (5 bases). The CDR3 spans 13 residues. V was trimmed by 8 bases and J by 9 bases, leaving 17 bases between them. Germline CDR1 LNHDA, CDR2 SQIVND (reference sequence).

This clone was recorded at least ten times. This rearrangement joins TRBV4-1 to TRBJ2-1; D unresolved. CDR3 length: 14 residues. V lost 0 bases, J lost 3 bases, and 6 bases lay in between. Germline CDR1 is MGHRA and CDR2 is YSYEKL. The CDR3 sequence: CASSQEESYNEQFF. The CDR3 region has the DNA TGCGCCAGCAGCCAAGAAGAAAGCTACAATGAGCAGTTCTTC.

The chain couples TRBV28 to TRBJ2-1; 10 positions agree with TRBD2. V dropped 3 bases and J dropped 4; count of bases not matched to a gene: 9. Germline assignment: CDR1 MDHEN and CDR2 SYDVKM. The CDR3 contains 17 residues. As DNA, the CDR3 is TGTGCCAGCAGTTTTAAAACACTAGCGGGATTATACAATGAGCAGTTCTTC. Amino acids: CASSFKTLAGLYNEQFF.

V usage is TRBV29-1 and J usage is TRBJ1-5; the D gene is possibly TRBD1 (5 bases). Germline CDR1 reads SQVTM; CDR2 reads ANQGSEA. CDR3 size: 13 residues. The V end lost 2 bases, the J end lost 7 bases, and 12 bases lay between the germline ends. The CDR3 DNA sequence: TGCAGCGTTGAATCAGGGATCGGACAGCCCCAGCATTTT. It specifies CSVESGIGQPQHF.

There are a few counts of this clone. The chain carries TRBV28 and TRBJ2-1, with D possibly matching TRBD2 (6 bases). V was shortened by 5 bases and J by 7 bases, with 12 bases between the two germline ends. Germline V gene sequence: CDR1 MDHEN, CDR2 SYDVKM. The CDR3 runs to 13 residues. CDR3 DNA sequence: TGTGCCAGCAGTCCGATGGGGGGAAATGAGCAGTTCTTC. It yields the protein CASSPMGGNEQFF.